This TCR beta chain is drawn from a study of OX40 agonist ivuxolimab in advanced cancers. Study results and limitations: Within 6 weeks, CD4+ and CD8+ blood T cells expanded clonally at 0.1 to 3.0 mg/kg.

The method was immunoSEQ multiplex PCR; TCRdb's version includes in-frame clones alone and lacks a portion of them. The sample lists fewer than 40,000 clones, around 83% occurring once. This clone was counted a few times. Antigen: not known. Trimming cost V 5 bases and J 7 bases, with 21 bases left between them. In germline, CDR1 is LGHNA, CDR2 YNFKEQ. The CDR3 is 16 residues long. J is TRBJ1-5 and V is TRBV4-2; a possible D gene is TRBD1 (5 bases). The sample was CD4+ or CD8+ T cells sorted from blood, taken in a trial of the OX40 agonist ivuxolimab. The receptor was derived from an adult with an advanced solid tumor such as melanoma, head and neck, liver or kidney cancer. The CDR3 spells CASSFGGPRFTQPQHF. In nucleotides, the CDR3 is TGTGCCAGCAGCTTTGGGGGACCGCGATTCACCCAGCCCCAGCATTTT.